This T cell receptor (beta chain) was recovered during a study of T cell changes during pregnancy in multiple sclerosis. Sequencing was performed with immunoSEQ multiplex PCR; in TCRdb, only in-frame clones are kept and a portion is missing. The table includes 15,000 to 20,000 clones, roughly 88% detected once. Germline-derived CDR1 and CDR2 are SEHNR and FQNEAQ (reference sequence). The CDR3 totals 16 residues. V gave up 5 bases and J gave up 6 bases; unmatched junction bases: 8. Specimen: CD8+ T cells from peripheral blood mononuclear cells, collected after pregnancy. The rearrangement joins TRBV7-9 to TRBJ2-5; 14 nucleotides align to TRBD2. This clonotype was obtained from a female donor in good health, enrolled as a control in a pregnancy study. CDR3 nucleotide sequence: TGTGCCAGCAGCACTGCCGGGACTAGCGGGAGAAAGACCCAGTACTTC. Residues: CASSTAGTSGRKTQYF.